This T cell receptor beta chain is from a study of T cell responses to AZD1222 COVID-19 vaccine (dated by TCRdb to 2020 to 2023). Describing the broader study: TCR sequencing covered fewer than 250 trial participants: nearly 210 given two doses of AZD1222 and approximately 25 given two doses of MenACWY control vaccine. Trial participants were enrolled by age into 18-55, 56-69 and 70-plus year subgroups, with about 150, 28 and 57 TCR-sequenced participants respectively.

Measured from the cysteine to the phenylalanine, the CDR3 is 13 residues long. The kept DNA is CDR3 alone, 39 bases in frame from the first base. V loses 4 bases of germline sequence and J loses 5 bases, and the interval between the two ends is 10 bases. CDR1 and CDR2, per the germline V gene (reference sequence), are SGHNT and YYREEE. Here is what the overall study found, with its caveats: CD4 TCRs associated with the vaccine covered the entire spike protein, and the dominant responses were in regions 160-218 and 743-854. Most participants were white British and females outnumbered males, and the authors suggested that clonal diversity may have been underestimated. The 56-69-year group was small, and its depth increase did not reach significance, likely because of low power. Conclusions about previously exposed vaccinees are limited because only six or seven AZD1222 recipients were SARS-CoV-2 seropositive at baseline. Because no samples from the day 14 peak response were available, repertoires could be characterized only after the peak T cell response. Reportedly, almost half of the unique spike-specific TCRs recognized epitopes lying outside the regions that are mutated in the B.1.351 and B.1.1.7 variants. After two AZD1222 doses, spike-specific TCR breadth and depth were significantly higher than at day 0 and than in MenACWY recipients.

Sample time point, as interpreted from the label and publication: baseline before first vaccination. The meaning of the sample's treatment or condition label: meningococcal conjugate vaccine given as trial control. The vaccinee samples were drawn from two UK trials, COV001 and COV002, one of which was a single-blind randomized controlled phase 2/3 trial testing AZD1222 (ChAdOx1 nCoV-19) in healthy adults. For TCRbeta chain sequencing, PBMC samples were collected from trial participants at day 0 and at day 28 after the second dose. Regarding this clone: Its antigen is currently not known. Per-base quality was not reported, and no clone a single base away is much larger than it.

The CDR3 regions of human TCRbeta chains were subjected to immunosequencing. Turning to the authors' computational methods: Repertoire TCRs were checked for matches against a reference library of SARS-CoV-2-specific TCRs that had been generated using the MIRA antigen-specificity platform. Breadth was defined as the fraction of unique TCRs that were SARS-CoV-2-associated. Depth was defined as the fraction of total T cells that were SARS-CoV-2-associated. Each spike-specific TCR was assigned to its reactive spike region and to a CD4 or CD8 class using the MIRA data. Log10-transformed breadth and depth values were compared by one-way ANOVA with Sidak's multiple comparisons tests. Here the immuneACCESS table is served through TCRdb, limited to in-frame sequences with V and J called. Missing clones are a known gap in these copies; in checked studies unresolved V genes cover under half, and the rest lacks a known reason. The V and J calls and clone size come from that table; D and trimming were worked out from the DNA. In all, the sample holds roughly 120,000 clones, and around 90% of those were seen once. Under 20% of the sample comes from the top ten.

This chain is built from TRBV5-4 and TRBJ2-1; the D assignment is uncertain and may be TRBD1 or TRBD2, with 5 bases supporting each. This receptor was obtained from an adult in good health. This specimen was peripheral blood, taken on day 0 of MenACWY control vaccination. The base sequence is TGTGCCAGCAGCCGGGGACCGGACAATGAGCAGTTCTTC. Its protein reads: CASSRGPDNEQFF.